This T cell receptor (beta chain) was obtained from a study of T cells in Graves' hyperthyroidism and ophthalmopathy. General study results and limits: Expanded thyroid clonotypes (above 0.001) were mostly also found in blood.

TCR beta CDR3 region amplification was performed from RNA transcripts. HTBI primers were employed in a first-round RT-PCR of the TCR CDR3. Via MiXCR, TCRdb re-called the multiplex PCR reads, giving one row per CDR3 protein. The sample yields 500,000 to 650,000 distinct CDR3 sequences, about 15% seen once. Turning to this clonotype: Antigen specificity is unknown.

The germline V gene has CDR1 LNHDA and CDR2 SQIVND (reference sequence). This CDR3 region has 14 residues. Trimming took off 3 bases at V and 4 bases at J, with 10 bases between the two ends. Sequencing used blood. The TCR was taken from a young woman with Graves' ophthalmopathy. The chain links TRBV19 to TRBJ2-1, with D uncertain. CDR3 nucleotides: TGTGCCAGTAGTATCCTAGACCCATACAATGAGCAGTTCTTC. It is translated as CASSILDPYNEQFF.